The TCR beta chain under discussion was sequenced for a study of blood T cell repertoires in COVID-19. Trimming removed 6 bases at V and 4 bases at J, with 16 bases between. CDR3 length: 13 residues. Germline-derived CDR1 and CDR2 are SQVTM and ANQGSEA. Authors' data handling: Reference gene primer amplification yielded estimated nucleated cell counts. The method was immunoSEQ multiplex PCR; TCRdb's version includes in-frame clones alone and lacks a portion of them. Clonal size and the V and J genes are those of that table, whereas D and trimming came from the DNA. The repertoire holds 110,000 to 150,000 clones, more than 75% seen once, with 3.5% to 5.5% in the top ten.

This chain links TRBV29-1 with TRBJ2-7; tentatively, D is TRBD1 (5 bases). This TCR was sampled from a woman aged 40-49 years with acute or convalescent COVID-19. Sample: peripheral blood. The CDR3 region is CSVRRPGSYEQYF. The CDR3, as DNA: TGCAGCGTCCGGCGCCCAGGGTCGTACGAGCAGTACTTC.